These 26 T cell receptor beta chains originate from one sample sequenced in a study of blood T cells in healthy people across ages. Alongside a J-beta primer mix, a sample-barcoded 5' primer served in a second PCR lasting 7 to 11 cycles. TCRdb passed the 5' RACE reads through MiXCR, listing each CDR3 protein once. Of approximately 960,000 distinct CDR3 sequences in the sample, 25% to 35% were seen once. These data were also filed under a second study, of T cells of mothers and their children.

The specimen was blood. These receptors all stem from a woman aged 40 to 55 in good health.

This clonotype showed up many times. The chain joins TRBV10-2 to TRBJ1-5; TRBD1 might be the D (6 bases). Per the germline V gene, CDR1 is WSHSY and CDR2 is SAAADI. Between the trimmed V and J ends, which lost 2 bases and 6 bases, there was a span of 14 bases. The CDR3 covers 15 residues. The CDR3 region has the DNA TGCGCCAGCAGTGAGACTGGCAGGGGACGTCAGCCCCAGCATTTT. Translation gives CASSETGRGRQPQHF.

The chain has TRBV25-1 and TRBJ2-5; tentatively, D is TRBD2 (6 bases). The CDR3 totals 15 residues. Trimming took off 1 base at V and 0 bases at J, with 9 bases between the two ends. The V gene's germline CDR1 is MGHDK and CDR2 SYGVNS. CDR3 nucleotides: TGTGCCAGCAGTGAATCGGGCGGGAACCAAGAGACCCAGTACTTC. Protein sequence: CASSESGGNQETQYF.

The chain is built from TRBV28 and TRBJ1-1; D unresolved. The CDR3 contains 9 residues. V lost 7 bases and J 6 bases, leaving 3 bases between the germline ends. Germline loops: CDR1 MDHEN, CDR2 SYDVKM. The CDR3 loop reads CASTSEAFF. CDR3 in DNA: TGTGCCAGCACCTCTGAAGCTTTCTTT.

The chain employs TRBV7-2 and TRBJ2-3, with D possibly matching TRBD1 (6 bases). Trimming removed 2 bases from V and 6 bases from J, with 15 bases in between. CDR3 length equals 15 residues. The germline gives CDR1 SGHTA, CDR2 FQGNSA. In DNA, the CDR3 is TGTGCCAGCAGCTTACAGGGGAACCTCGGGGATACGCAGTATTTT. Translated, it gives CASSLQGNLGDTQYF. The full variable domain, its missing parts supplied by reference TRBV7-2 and TRBJ2-3, is GAGVSQSPSNKVTEKGKDVELRCDPISGHTALYWYRQSLGQGLEFLIYFQGNSAPDKSGLPSDRFSAERTGGSVSTLTIQRTQQEDSAVYLCASSLQGNLGDTQYFGPGTRLTVL.

This clonotype was counted between two and nine times. This chain connects TRBV12-3 or TRBV12-4 to TRBJ2-5; D is perhaps TRBD1 or TRBD2 (6 bases each). The CDR3 has 16 residues. V lost 4 bases and J lost 11, with 26 bases in between. The CDR3 protein is CASSWTNGGRSDEQYF. CDR3 sequence (DNA): TGTGCCAGCAGTTGGACGAACGGGGGCCGATCCGATGAGCAGTACTTC.

This clonotype was observed a few times. A much more abundant neighbour one base away suggests this may be a read error. The V and J genes are TRBV7-2 and TRBJ2-1; TRBD2 might be the D (5 bases). The closer fit of TRBJ2-7 to the DNA end suggests the J call may be wrong. This CDR3 has 15 amino acids. CDR1 is SGHTA and CDR2 is FQGNSA in the germline V gene. Here the CDR3 DNA reads TGTGCCAGCAGACCTACTAGGGTAACCTACAATGAGCAGTACTTC. Residues: CASRPTRVTYNEQYF.

Worth noting for this clonotype: This may stem from a read error, because a much larger clone lies one nucleotide away. The rearrangement links TRBV27 to TRBJ2-7; 7 bases line up with TRBD1. The CDR3 totals 14 residues. The V gene end was trimmed by 6 bases and the J gene end by 3 bases; junction bases not matched to a gene: 8. Germline V gene data show CDR1 as MNHEY and CDR2 as SMNVEV (reference sequence). CDR3 in DNA: TGTGCCAGCAGGACTGAGACAGGGAGCTACGAGCAGTACTTC. Its protein product is CASRTETGSYEQYF.

This clonotype occurred once. A much more abundant neighbour one base away suggests this may be a read error. J is TRBJ2-7 and V is TRBV10-3, with unresolved D. Trimming left V 4 bases short and J 2 bases short, with 12 bases between. Germline V gene lookup returns CDR1 ENHRY and CDR2 SYGVKD. This CDR3 is 14 amino acids long. CDR3 sequence: CAISGAGTPYEQYF. CDR3 DNA sequence: TGTGCCATCAGTGGGGCAGGCACCCCCTACGAGCAGTACTTC.

This clonotype came up a few times. The chain recombines TRBV30 with TRBJ1-1; TRBD1 aligns across 7 bases. The CDR3 runs 16 residues. From germline, CDR1 is GTSNPN and CDR2 SVGIG (reference sequence). Trimming cost V 8 bases and J 1 base; bases outside gene matches: 16. The CDR3 DNA reads TGTGCCGCAAAGACAGGGAATGCGGGTACGAACACTGAAGCTTTCTTT. It encodes CAAKTGNAGTNTEAFF.

The CDR3 loop is CSARASRGAIYEQYF. CDR3 in DNA: TGCAGTGCTAGGGCTAGCAGGGGGGCCATCTACGAGCAGTACTTC. The rearrangement uses TRBV20-1 and TRBJ2-7, with TRBD1 as a possible D gene (7 bases). Per the germline V gene, CDR1 is DFQATT and CDR2 is SNEGSKA (reference sequence). Between the trimmed V and J ends, which lost 3 bases and 3 bases, there was a span of 18 bases. The CDR3 totals 15 residues.

As regards this clonotype: A much bigger clone sits one base away, suggesting this may be a read error. J is TRBJ1-1 and V is TRBV4-1; a possible D gene is TRBD1 (6 bases). From germline, CDR1 is MGHRA and CDR2 YSYEKL. This CDR3 has 17 amino acids. The CDR3: CTSSSRGGMALNTEAFF. The CDR3 nucleotides read TGCACCAGCAGTAGCAGGGGAGGGATGGCGTTGAACACTGAAGCTTTCTTT.

This clonotype was counted a few times. The chain uses TRBV5-1 and TRBJ2-5; D possibly corresponds to TRBD1 (6 bases). Looked up from germline, CDR1 is SGHRS and CDR2 is YFSETQ. Trimming shortened V by 4 bases and J by 4 bases, and 20 bases separated the two germline ends. The CDR3 consists of 16 residues. This CDR3 reads CASSLNPVGQRETQYF. The CDR3 region has the DNA TGCGCCAGCAGCCTGAACCCCGTGGGACAAAGAGAGACCCAGTACTTC.

This clonotype was observed at least ten times. This chain joins TRBV7-2 and TRBJ2-5, with D tentatively TRBD2 (5 bases). From germline, CDR1 is SGHTA and CDR2 FQGNSA. Trimming left V 5 bases short and J 5 bases short, with 12 bases between. The length of the CDR3 is 13 residues. The CDR3 DNA reads as TGTGCCAGCAGCACGGGAAGGTCGGAGACCCAGTACTTC. Encoded protein: CASSTGRSETQYF.

This clonotype was seen more than once but under ten times. The chain couples TRBV20-1 to TRBJ1-5; D unclear. CDR1 DFQATT and CDR2 SNEGSKA come from the germline V gene (reference sequence). There are 14 residues in the CDR3. Trimming removed 6 bases from V and 0 bases from J, with 12 bases in between. The DNA for the CDR3 is TGCAGTGCGGCGAGAGTGTATAGCAATCAGCCCCAGCATTTT. This gives the protein CSAARVYSNQPQHF.

Only one count was recorded for this clonotype. Possible read error: a much larger clone is one base away. The chain carries TRBV6-5 and TRBJ2-7; D unclear. The J call is in doubt because the DNA end fits TRBJ2-5 better. The CDR3 is 14 amino acids. The germline CDR1 and CDR2 sequences are MNHEY and SVGAGI. In DNA, the CDR3 is TGTGCCAGCAGTTACACCCTAAGACAAGGGACCCAGTACTTC. It is translated as CASSYTLRQGTQYF.

About this clonotype itself: A read error may account for a junction end that differs from germline. The chain recombines TRBV2 with TRBJ2-7, with D possibly matching TRBD1 (5 bases). CDR1 SNHLY and CDR2 FYNNEI come from the germline V gene. The CDR3 is made up of 12 amino acids. The CDR3 loop is CASSETSADQGF. CDR3 sequence (DNA): TGTGCCAGCAGTGAAACCTCGGCGGACCAGGGCTTC.

This clonotype was counted a few times. CDR3 DNA: TGCAGCGTTTCGCCAGGGGGGAGTGAAAAACTGTTTTTT. Translating it yields CSVSPGGSEKLFF. The rearrangement links TRBV29-1 to TRBJ1-4, with TRBD1 identical over 7 bases. With 5 bases clipped from V and 7 bases from J, the junction kept 7 bases outside the gene matches. CDR3 size: 13 residues. The germline gives CDR1 SQVTM, CDR2 ANQGSEA.

This clonotype came up many times. The V gene is TRBV20-1, the J gene TRBJ2-5; 9 nucleotides line up with TRBD2. The CDR3 has 14 amino acids. The germline CDR1 and CDR2 sequences are DFQATT and SNEGSKA (reference sequence). Germline trimming cut 1 base from V and 3 bases from J; bases unmatched to any gene: 3. The CDR3, as DNA: TGCAGTGCTAGAGTGTCTAGCGGGGAAGAGACCCAGTACTTC. It translates to CSARVSSGEETQYF.

This clonotype was recorded at least ten times. DNA of the CDR3: TGTGCCAGCAGCTTAGGGATTGGGGATACGCAGTATTTT. This translates into CASSLGIGDTQYF. This chain links TRBV7-9 with TRBJ2-3; unclear D gene. The CDR3 runs 13 residues. Germline V lookup: CDR1 SEHNR, CDR2 FQNEAQ (reference sequence). V was trimmed by 1 base and J by 6 bases, leaving 8 bases between them.

The genes are TRBV4-3 and TRBJ2-7, with 7 bases fitting TRBD1. This CDR3 is built from 17 residues. The V and J ends lost 0 bases and 1 base, in that order; junction bases with no gene match: 9. Germline V gives CDR1 LGHNA, CDR2 YSLEER. The CDR3 loop reads CASSQDQGQEASYEQYF. DNA for the CDR3: TGCGCCAGCAGCCAAGATCAAGGACAGGAGGCGTCCTACGAGCAGTACTTC.

The J gene is TRBJ2-5, the V gene TRBV12-3 or TRBV12-4; 7 bases fit TRBD1. V shed 6 bases and J 2 bases; nucleotides not matched to a gene: 3. The CDR3 has 13 amino acids. The CDR3 loop is CASRGQTQETQYF. The CDR3, as DNA: TGTGCCAGCAGGGGACAGACACAAGAGACCCAGTACTTC.

As regards this clonotype: A much more abundant neighbour one base away suggests this may be a read error. This sequence joins TRBV7-3 and TRBJ2-4; D is possibly TRBD2 (5 bases). The J call may be incorrect, as the DNA end agrees better with TRBJ2-5. The CDR3 runs 13 residues. Germline CDR1 SGHTA, CDR2 FQGTGA. The CDR3 bases are TGTGCCAGCAGCGAGGGCCCCCCCGAGACCCAGTACTTC. It is translated as CASSEGPPETQYF.

This clonotype was seen at least ten times. V and J are TRBV20-1 and TRBJ1-5; 9 positions match TRBD1. The junction had 10 bases not matched to a gene; V was cut back by 6 bases and J by 4 bases. Germline CDR1 DFQATT, CDR2 SNEGSKA (reference sequence). This CDR3 is 15 amino acids long. The CDR3 spells CSARTGEGENQPQHF. CDR3 bases: TGCAGTGCGCGGACAGGGGAGGGAGAAAATCAGCCCCAGCATTTT.

On this clonotype: The junction differs from germline at one of its ends, possibly a read error. J is TRBJ2-2 and V is TRBV2; maybe TRBD2 (5 bases). The CDR3 contains 14 residues. Germline CDR1 reads SNHLY; CDR2 reads FYNNEI. CDR3 protein: CASALRLSTGKLFF. CDR3 coding DNA: TGTGCCAGCGCGTTGAGGCTTTCCACCGGGAAGCTGTTTTTT.

This clonotype has a handful of counts. This chain links TRBV15 with TRBJ1-2, with a possible D match to TRBD1 (6 bases). The CDR3 sequence is 16 residues long. V gave up 7 bases and J gave up 8 bases, with 26 bases separating them. Germline CDR1 LNHNV, CDR2 YYDKDF (reference sequence). The CDR3 reads CATNPLGRGLSLGYTF. CDR3 DNA sequence: TGTGCCACCAACCCCCTAGGACGGGGGCTGTCGTTGGGCTACACCTTC. Supplemented by reference TRBV15 and TRBJ1-2, the full variable domain reads DAMVIQNPRYQVTQFGKPVTLSCSQTLNHNVMYWYQQKSSQAPKLLFHYYDKDFNNEADTPDNFQSRRPNTSFCFLDIRSPGLGDTAMYLCATNPLGRGLSLGYTFGSGTRLTVV.

The sample holds many counts of this clonotype. The rearrangement joins TRBV27 to TRBJ1-5; D remains ambiguous. Germline CDR1 and CDR2: MNHEY and SMNVEV (reference sequence). The CDR3 sequence is 13 residues long. Trimming took 5 bases from V and 1 from J, leaving 6 bases between them. Here the CDR3 reads CASSRLSNQPQHF. CDR3 in DNA: TGTGCCAGCAGTAGACTGAGCAATCAGCCCCAGCATTTT.